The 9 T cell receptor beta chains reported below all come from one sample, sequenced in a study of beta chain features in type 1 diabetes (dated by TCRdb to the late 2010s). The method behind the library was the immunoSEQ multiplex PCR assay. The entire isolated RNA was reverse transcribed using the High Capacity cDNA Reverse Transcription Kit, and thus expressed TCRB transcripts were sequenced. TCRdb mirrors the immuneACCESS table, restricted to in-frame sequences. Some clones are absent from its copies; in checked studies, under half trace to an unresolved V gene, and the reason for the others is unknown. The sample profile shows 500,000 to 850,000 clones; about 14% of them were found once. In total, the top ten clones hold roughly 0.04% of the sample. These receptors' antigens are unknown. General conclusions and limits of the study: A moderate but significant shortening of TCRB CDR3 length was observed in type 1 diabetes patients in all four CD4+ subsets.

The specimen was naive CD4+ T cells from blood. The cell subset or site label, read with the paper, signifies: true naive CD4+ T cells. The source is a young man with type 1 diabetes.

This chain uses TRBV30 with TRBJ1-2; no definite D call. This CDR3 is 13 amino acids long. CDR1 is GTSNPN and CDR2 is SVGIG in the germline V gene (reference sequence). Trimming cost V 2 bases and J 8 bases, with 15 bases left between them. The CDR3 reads CAWSLTGIGGYTF. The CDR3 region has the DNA TGTGCCTGGAGTCTAACGGGCATTGGCGGCTACACCTTC.

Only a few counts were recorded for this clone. The CDR3: CASTLGGIGRGNEQFF. The CDR3 bases are TGTGCCAGCACCCTAGGGGGAATCGGGAGGGGTAATGAGCAGTTCTTC. The chain couples TRBV28 to TRBJ2-1, with TRBD2 matching 8 bases. Germline V lookup: CDR1 MDHEN, CDR2 SYDVKM. V shed 7 bases and J 7 bases; nucleotides not matched to a gene: 15. This CDR3 is built from 16 residues.

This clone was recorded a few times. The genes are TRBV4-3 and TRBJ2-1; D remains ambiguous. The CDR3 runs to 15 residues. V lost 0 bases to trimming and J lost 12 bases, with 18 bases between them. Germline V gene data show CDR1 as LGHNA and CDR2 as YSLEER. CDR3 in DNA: TGCGCCAGCAGCCAAGATCAGGATCTCGTCGGTCTGCAGTTCTTC. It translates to CASSQDQDLVGLQFF.

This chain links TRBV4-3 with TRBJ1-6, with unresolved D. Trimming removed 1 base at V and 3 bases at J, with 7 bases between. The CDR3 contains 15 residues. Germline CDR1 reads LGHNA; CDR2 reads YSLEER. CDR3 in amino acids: CASSQGYNYNSPLHF. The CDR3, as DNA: TGCGCCAGCAGCCAAGGGTACAACTATAATTCACCCCTCCACTTT.

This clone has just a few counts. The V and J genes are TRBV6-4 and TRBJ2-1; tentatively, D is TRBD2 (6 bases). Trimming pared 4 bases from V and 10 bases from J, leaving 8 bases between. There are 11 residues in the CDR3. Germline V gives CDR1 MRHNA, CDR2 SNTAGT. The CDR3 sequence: CASSGGREQFF. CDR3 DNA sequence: TGTGCCAGCAGTGGAGGGAGGGAGCAGTTCTTC.

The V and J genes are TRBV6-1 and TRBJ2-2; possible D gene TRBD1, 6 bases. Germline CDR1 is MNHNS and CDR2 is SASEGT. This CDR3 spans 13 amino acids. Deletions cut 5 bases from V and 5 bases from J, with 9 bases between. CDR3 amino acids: CASSSTGTGELFF. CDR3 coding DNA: TGTGCCAGCAGTTCAACAGGGACCGGGGAGCTGTTTTTT.

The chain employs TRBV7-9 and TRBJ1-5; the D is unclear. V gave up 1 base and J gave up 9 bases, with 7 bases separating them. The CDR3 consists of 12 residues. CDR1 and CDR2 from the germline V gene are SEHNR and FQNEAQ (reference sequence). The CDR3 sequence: CASSLDPGPQHF. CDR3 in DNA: TGTGCCAGCAGCTTAGATCCTGGGCCCCAGCATTTT.

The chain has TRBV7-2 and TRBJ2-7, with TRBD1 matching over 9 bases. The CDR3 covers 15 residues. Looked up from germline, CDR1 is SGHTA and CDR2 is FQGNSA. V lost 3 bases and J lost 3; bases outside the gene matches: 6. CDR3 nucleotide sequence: TGTGCCAGCAGCTTCGTTCTGGGACAGGGCTACGAGCAGTACTTC. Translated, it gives CASSFVLGQGYEQYF.

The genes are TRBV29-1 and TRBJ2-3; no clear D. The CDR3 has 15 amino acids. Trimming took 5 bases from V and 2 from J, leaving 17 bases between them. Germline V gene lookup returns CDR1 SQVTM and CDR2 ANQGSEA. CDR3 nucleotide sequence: TGCAGCGTTATGTTCCCAACGGGCCTCACAGATACGCAGTATTTT. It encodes CSVMFPTGLTDTQYF.